This T cell receptor beta chain appears in the sequencing data of a study of metastatic and nonmetastatic thyroid tumors. Original processing methods: The authors used CDR3 differences across clinicopathological groups to build a distant-metastasis classifier for papillary thyroid cancer. Via MiXCR, TCRdb re-called the PCR reads. It is TCRdb's table, rather than the study itself, that gives the V and J calls and clone size. In the table there are roughly 35,000 clones, about 17% of which are singletons. Thyroid surgery took place with no prior treatment in any patient. The CDR3 spans 16 residues. The germline V gene encodes CDR1 DFQATT and CDR2 SNEGSKA (reference sequence). V shed 0 bases and J shed 3 bases, with 15 bases lying between them.

The source material was blood. This receptor was identified in a female donor with papillary thyroid cancer or a benign thyroid nodule (not recorded which). Some clones in this sample may be carry-over from other donors' samples. The chain uses TRBV20-1 and TRBJ1-5, with D hard to call. CDR3 residues: CSARDLLAGNNQPQHF. The CDR3, as DNA: TGCAGTGCTAGAGATCTGTTGGCCGGGAACAATCAGCCCCAGCATTTT.